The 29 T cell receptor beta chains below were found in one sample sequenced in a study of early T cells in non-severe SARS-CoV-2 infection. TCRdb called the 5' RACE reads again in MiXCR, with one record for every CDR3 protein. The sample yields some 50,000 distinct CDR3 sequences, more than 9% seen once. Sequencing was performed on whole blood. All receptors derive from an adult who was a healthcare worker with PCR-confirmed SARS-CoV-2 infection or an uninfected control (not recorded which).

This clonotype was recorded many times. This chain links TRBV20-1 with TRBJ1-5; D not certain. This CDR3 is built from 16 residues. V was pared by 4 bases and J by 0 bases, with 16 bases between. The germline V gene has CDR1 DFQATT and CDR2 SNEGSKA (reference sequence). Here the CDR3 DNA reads TGCAGTGCTATTGCGGCCAGTCAGTATAGCAATCAGCCCCAGCATTTT. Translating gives CSAIAASQYSNQPQHF.

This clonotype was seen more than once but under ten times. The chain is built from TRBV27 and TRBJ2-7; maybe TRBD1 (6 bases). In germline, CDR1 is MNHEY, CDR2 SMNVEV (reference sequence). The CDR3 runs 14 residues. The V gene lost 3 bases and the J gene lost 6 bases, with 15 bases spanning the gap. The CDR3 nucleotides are TGTGCCAGCAGTTTCAGGGCAGGGGCTGTCGAGCAGTACTTC. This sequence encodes CASSFRAGAVEQYF.

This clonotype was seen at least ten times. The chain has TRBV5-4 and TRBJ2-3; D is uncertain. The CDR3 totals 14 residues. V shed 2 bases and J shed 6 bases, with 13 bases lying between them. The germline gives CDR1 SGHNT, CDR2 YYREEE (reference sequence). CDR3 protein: CASSLPLASDTQYF. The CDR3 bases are TGTGCCAGCAGCTTACCGTTAGCTTCCGATACGCAGTATTTT.

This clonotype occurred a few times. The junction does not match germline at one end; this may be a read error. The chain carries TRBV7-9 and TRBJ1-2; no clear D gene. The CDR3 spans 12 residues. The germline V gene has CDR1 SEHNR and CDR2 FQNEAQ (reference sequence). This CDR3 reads CASRLDNYGYTF. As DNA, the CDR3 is TGTGCCAGCAGATTAGATAACTATGGCTACACCTTC.

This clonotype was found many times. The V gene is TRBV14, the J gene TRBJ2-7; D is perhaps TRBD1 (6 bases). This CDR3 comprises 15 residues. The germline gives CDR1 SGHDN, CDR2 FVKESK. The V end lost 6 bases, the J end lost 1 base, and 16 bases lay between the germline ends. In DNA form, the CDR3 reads TGTGCCAGCAGTCAACAGGGTTGGTTTTCCTACGAGCAGTACTTC. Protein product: CASSQQGWFSYEQYF.

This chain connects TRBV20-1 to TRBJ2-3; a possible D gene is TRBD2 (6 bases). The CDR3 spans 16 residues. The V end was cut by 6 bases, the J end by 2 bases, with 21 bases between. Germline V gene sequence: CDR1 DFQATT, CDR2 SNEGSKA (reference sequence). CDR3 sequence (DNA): TGCAGTGCGATACGCGGGACGAGTCTCTACACAGATACGCAGTATTTT. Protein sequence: CSAIRGTSLYTDTQYF.

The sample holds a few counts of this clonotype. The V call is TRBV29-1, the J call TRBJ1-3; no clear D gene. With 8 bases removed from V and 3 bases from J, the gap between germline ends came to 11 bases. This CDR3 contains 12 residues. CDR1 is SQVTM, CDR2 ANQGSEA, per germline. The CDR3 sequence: CSFRRGGNTIYF. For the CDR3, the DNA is TGCAGCTTCCGGCGGGGTGGAAACACCATATATTTT.

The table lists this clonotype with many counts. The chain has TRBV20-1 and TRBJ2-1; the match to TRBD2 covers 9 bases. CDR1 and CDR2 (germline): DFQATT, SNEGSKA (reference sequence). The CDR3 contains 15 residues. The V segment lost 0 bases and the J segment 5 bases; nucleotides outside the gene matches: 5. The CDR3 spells CSARDRREGDNEQFF. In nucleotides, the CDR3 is TGCAGTGCTAGAGATCGGCGGGAGGGAGACAATGAGCAGTTCTTC.

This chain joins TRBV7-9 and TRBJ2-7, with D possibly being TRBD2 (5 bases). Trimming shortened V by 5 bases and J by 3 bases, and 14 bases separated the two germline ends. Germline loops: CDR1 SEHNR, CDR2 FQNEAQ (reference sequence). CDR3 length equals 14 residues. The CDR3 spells CASSKSLGVYEQYF. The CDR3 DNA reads TGTGCCAGCAGCAAGTCACTAGGAGTCTACGAGCAGTACTTC.

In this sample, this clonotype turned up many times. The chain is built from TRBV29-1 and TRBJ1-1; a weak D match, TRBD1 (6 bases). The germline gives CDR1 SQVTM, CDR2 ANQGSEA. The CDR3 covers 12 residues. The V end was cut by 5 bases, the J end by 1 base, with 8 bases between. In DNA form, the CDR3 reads TGCAGCGTTCAGGGGAAGAACACTGAAGCTTTCTTT. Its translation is CSVQGKNTEAFF.

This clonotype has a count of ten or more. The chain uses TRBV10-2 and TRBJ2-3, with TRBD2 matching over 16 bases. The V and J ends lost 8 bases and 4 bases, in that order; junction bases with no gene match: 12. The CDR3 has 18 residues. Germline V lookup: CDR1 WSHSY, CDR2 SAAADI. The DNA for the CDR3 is TGCGCCAGCGGGGGACTAGCGGGAGGGCGATGGGTCCCAGATACGCAGTATTTT. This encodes CASGGLAGGRWVPDTQYF.

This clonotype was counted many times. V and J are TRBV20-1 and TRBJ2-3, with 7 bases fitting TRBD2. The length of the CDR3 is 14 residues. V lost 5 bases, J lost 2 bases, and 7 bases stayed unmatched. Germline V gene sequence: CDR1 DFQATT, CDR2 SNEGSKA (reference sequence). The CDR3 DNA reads TGCAGTGCTTGGGCTAGCGGATCCACAGATACGCAGTATTTT. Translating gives CSAWASGSTDTQYF.

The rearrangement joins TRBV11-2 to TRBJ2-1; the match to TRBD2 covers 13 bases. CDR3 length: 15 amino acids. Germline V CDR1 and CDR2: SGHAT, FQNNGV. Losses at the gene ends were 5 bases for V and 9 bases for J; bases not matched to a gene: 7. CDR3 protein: CASSLSGLAGSEQFF. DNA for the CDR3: TGTGCCAGCAGCCTATCGGGACTAGCGGGATCTGAGCAGTTCTTC.

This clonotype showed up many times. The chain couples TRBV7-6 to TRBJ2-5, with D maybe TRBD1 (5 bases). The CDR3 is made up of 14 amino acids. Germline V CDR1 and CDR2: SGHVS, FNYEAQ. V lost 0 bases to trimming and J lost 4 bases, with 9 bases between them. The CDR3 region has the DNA TGTGCCAGCAGCTTAGCGCAGGGAATAGAGACCCAGTACTTC. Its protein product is CASSLAQGIETQYF.

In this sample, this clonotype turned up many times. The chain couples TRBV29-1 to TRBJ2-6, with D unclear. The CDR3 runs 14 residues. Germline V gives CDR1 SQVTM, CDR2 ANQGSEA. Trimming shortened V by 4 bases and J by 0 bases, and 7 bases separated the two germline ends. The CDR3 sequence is CSVGGDSGANVLTF. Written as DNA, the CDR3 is TGCAGCGTTGGTGGGGACTCTGGGGCCAACGTCCTGACTTTC.

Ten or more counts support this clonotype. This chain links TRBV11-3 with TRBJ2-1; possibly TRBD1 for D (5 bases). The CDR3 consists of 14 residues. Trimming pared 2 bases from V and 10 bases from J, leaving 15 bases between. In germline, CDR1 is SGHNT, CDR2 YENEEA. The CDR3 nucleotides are TGTGCCAGCAGCTTACAGGGCTTGAAATCCGAGCAGTTCTTC. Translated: CASSLQGLKSEQFF.

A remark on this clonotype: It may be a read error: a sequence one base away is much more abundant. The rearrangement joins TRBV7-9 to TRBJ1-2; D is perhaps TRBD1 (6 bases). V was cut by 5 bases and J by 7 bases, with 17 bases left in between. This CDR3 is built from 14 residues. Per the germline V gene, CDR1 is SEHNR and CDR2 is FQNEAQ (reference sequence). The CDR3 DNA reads TGTGCCAGCAGCCCAAGGGCACCAGGGGCTGGCTACACCTTC. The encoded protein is CASSPRAPGAGYTF. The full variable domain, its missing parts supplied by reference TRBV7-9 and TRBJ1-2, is DTGVSQNPRHKITKRGQNVTFRCDPISEHNRLYWYRQTLGQGPEFLTYFQNEAQLEKSRLLSDRFSAERPKGSFSTLEIQRTEQGDSAMYLCASSPRAPGAGYTFGSGTRLTVV.

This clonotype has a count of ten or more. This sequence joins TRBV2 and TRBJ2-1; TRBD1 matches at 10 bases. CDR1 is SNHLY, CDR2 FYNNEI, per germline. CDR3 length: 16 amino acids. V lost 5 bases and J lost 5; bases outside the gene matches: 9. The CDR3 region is CASSPTDRGFNNEQFF. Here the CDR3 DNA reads TGTGCCAGCAGTCCTACGGACAGGGGGTTTAACAATGAGCAGTTCTTC.

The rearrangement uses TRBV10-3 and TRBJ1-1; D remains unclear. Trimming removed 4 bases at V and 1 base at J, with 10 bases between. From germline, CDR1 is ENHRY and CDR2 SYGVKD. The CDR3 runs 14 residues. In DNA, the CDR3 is TGTGCCATCAGTGGTGGATTTGGGAACACTGAAGCTTTCTTT. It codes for CAISGGFGNTEAFF.

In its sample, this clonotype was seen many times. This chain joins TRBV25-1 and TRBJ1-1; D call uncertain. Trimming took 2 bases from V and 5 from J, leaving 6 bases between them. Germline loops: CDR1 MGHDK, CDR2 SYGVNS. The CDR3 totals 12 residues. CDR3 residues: CASSEGATEAFF. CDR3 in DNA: TGTGCCAGCAGTGAAGGAGCAACTGAAGCTTTCTTT.

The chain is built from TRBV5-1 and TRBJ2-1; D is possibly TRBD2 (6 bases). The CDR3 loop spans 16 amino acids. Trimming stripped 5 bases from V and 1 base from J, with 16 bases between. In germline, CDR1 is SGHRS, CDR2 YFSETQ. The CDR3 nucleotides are TGCGCCAGCAGGTACAATGGCGGGAATTCCTACAATGAGCAGTTCTTC. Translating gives CASRYNGGNSYNEQFF.

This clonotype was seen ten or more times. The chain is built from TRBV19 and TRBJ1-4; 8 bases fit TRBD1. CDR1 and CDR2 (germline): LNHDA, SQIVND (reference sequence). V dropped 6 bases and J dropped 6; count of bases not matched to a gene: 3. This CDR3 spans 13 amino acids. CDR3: CASSPDRDEKLFF. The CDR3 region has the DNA TGTGCCAGTAGCCCGGACAGGGATGAAAAACTGTTTTTT.

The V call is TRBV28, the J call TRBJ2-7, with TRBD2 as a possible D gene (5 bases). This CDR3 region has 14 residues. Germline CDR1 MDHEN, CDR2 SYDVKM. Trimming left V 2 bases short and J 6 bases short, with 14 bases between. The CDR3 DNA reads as TGTGCCAGCAGTTTAGGGCCTAGCTTTTCCGAGCAGTACTTC. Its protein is CASSLGPSFSEQYF.

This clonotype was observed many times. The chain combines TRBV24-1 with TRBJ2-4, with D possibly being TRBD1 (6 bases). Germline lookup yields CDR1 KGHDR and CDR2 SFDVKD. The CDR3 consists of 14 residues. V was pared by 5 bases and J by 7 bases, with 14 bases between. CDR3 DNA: TGTGCCACCAGTGCCAGGGGCCCTGGGAACATTCAGTACTTC. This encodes CATSARGPGNIQYF.

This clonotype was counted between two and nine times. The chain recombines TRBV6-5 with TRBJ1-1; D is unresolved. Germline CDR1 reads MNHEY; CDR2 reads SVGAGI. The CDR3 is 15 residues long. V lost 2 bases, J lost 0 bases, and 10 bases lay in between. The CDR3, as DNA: TGTGCCAGCAGTTACGGTACAGCCATGAACACTGAAGCTTTCTTT. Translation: CASSYGTAMNTEAFF.

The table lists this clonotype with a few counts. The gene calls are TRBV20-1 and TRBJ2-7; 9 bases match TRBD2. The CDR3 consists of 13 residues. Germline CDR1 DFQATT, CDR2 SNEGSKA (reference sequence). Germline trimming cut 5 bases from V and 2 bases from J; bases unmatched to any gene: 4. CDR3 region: CSALTSGAYEQYF. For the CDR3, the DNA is TGCAGTGCTCTGACTAGCGGTGCCTACGAGCAGTACTTC.

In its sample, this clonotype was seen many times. The CDR3 sequence is CSVGLQISQETQYF. DNA of the CDR3: TGCAGTGTCGGGCTACAAATCAGTCAAGAGACCCAGTACTTC. The chain employs TRBV20-1 and TRBJ2-5; D not resolved. Germline CDR1 reads DFQATT; CDR2 reads SNEGSKA (reference sequence). The V end was cut by 7 bases, the J end by 2 bases, with 17 bases between. There are 14 residues in the CDR3.

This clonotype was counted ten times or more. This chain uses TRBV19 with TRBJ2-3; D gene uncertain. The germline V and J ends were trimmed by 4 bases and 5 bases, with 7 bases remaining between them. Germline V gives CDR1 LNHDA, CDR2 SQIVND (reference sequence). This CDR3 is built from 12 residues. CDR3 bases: TGTGCCAGTAGTACAACGGGAGATACGCAGTATTTT. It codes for CASSTTGDTQYF.

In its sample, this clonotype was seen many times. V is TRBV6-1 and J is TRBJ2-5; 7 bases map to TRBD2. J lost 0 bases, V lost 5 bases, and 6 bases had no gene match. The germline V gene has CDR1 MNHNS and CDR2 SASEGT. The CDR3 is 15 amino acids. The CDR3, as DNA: TGTGCCAGCAGTTCTAGCGGACGGTACCAAGAGACCCAGTACTTC. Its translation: CASSSSGRYQETQYF.